This T cell receptor beta chain was profiled in a study of tissue T cells after allogeneic stem cell transplantation. Study-wide results and limits: Few T cell clones were shared across patients, but motif clusters showed tissue-specific shared signatures. Anatomically similar tissues had similar TCR repertoires within each patient.

Points on this clone: No antigen is known for it.

Survey-depth TCRbeta CDR3 sequencing reported V/J genes and productive frequencies. TCRdb's table, derived via immunoSEQ multiplex PCR, lists solely in-frame clones and lacks some. The table shows about 730 clones, with approximately 39% occurring only once. V lost 4 bases to trimming and J lost 8 bases; unmatched junction nucleotides: 8. In germline, CDR1 is SGHNT, CDR2 YYREEE (reference sequence). This CDR3 is 13 amino acids long. The sequence was obtained from a female patient aged 35 to 69 with steroid-refractory graft-versus-host disease after an allogeneic stem cell transplant. Some T cells may possibly be graft donor cells. Sequences were derived from rectal tissue, sampled at autopsy. J is TRBJ1-2 and V is TRBV5-4; 7 bases map to TRBD1. CDR3 residues: CASSPDREGGYTF. As DNA, the CDR3 is TGTGCCAGCAGCCCCGACAGGGAGGGAGGCTACACCTTC.